These 15 T cell receptor beta chains came from one sample sequenced in a study of blood T cell repertoires in COVID-19. Method: immunoSEQ multiplex PCR; TCRdb's copy keeps in-frame clones and lacks some. Found here are 250,000 or so clones, 91% of them singletons; the top ten hold 1.2%. Sequencing was performed on PBMCs or T cells enriched from blood (not recorded which). These TCRs come from a human donor in a cohort exposed to, infected with or recovered from COVID-19 (not recorded which). The donor label of this sample is uncertain.

This chain joins TRBV9 and TRBJ1-2, with TRBD1 identical over 8 bases. This CDR3 spans 16 amino acids. Germline CDR1 SGDLS, CDR2 YYNGEE. The junction had 7 bases not matched to a gene; V was cut back by 3 bases and J by 0 bases. The CDR3 sequence is CASSGIGTGTNYGYTF. The CDR3 DNA sequence: TGTGCCAGCAGCGGGATTGGGACAGGTACTAACTATGGCTACACCTTC.

The gene calls are TRBV19 and TRBJ1-2; 8 bases match TRBD1. Germline V gene lookup returns CDR1 LNHDA and CDR2 SQIVND (reference sequence). The V and J ends lost 6 bases and 5 bases, in that order; junction bases with no gene match: 8. CDR3 length: 14 residues. Written as DNA, the CDR3 is TGTGCCAGTAGCCTGGGACAGGCGAGGTATGGCTACACCTTC. This codes for CASSLGQARYGYTF. Full variable domain (outside the CDR3, taken from reference TRBV19 and TRBJ1-2): DGGITQSPKYLFRKEGQNVTLSCEQNLNHDAMYWYRQDPGQGLRLIYYSQIVNDFQKGDIAEGYSVSREKKESFPLTVTSAQKNPTAFYLCASSLGQARYGYTFGSGTRLTVV.

This sequence joins TRBV19 and TRBJ1-2, with TRBD1 matching 7 bases. The V and J ends lost 4 bases and 4 bases, in that order; junction bases with no gene match: 9. This CDR3 comprises 15 residues. Germline values: CDR1 LNHDA, CDR2 SQIVND (reference sequence). CDR3 in amino acids: CASSKPLTGTYGYTF. The DNA of the CDR3 is TGTGCCAGTAGTAAGCCATTGACAGGGACCTATGGCTACACCTTC.

The rearrangement links TRBV10-3 to TRBJ2-2; 7 nucleotides line up with TRBD2. In germline, CDR1 is ENHRY, CDR2 SYGVKD. V gave up 5 bases and J gave up 0 bases; unmatched junction bases: 3. The CDR3 totals 15 residues. In nucleotides, the CDR3 is TGTGCCATCAGTTCAGCGGGGACGAACACCGGGGAGCTGTTTTTT. Translated, it gives CAISSAGTNTGELFF.

The V call is TRBV5-1, the J call TRBJ1-4; 10 positions match TRBD1. This CDR3 has 14 amino acids. After removal of 4 bases from V and 8 bases from J, the junction contained 5 bases not matched to a gene. Germline CDR1 is SGHRS and CDR2 is YFSETQ. The DNA of the CDR3 is TGCGCCAGCAGCGTCGGGACAGGGGTCGAAAAACTGTTTTTT. It codes for CASSVGTGVEKLFF.

The V and J genes are TRBV2 and TRBJ1-4; 8 positions agree with TRBD1. Trimming took 6 bases from V and 7 from J; bases not matched to a gene: 7. The CDR3 runs 14 residues. The germline gives CDR1 SNHLY, CDR2 FYNNEI. CDR3 residues: CASRIGQGGEKLFF. The CDR3 DNA reads as TGTGCCAGCAGGATCGGACAGGGCGGTGAAAAACTGTTTTTT. The full variable domain, in which reference TRBV2 and TRBJ1-4 provide the parts outside the CDR3, is EPEVTQTPSHQVTQMGQEVILRCVPISNHLYFYWYRQILGQKVEFLVSFYNNEISEKSEIFDDQFSVERPDGSNFTLKIRSTKLEDSAMYFCASRIGQGGEKLFFGSGTQLSVL.

The chain uses TRBV5-1 and TRBJ2-1; possibly TRBD2 for D (5 bases). V lost 2 bases to trimming and J lost 3 bases, with 21 bases between them. Germline V CDR1 and CDR2: SGHRS, YFSETQ. There are 18 residues in the CDR3. DNA of the CDR3: TGCGCCAGCAGCTTTTCTGGAAGTTCGGACGGACTCTACAATGAGCAGTTCTTC. Translated: CASSFSGSSDGLYNEQFF.

The chain carries TRBV12-3 or TRBV12-4 and TRBJ1-2; 8 nucleotides agree with TRBD1. The CDR3 length is 12 residues. Trimming at V came to 6 bases and at J to 7 bases, leaving 4 bases not matched to a gene. The CDR3 DNA sequence: TGTGCCAGCAGATCAGGGGGCGGTGGCTACACCTTC. Translated, it gives CASRSGGGGYTF.

The chain links TRBV10-3 to TRBJ1-1; the match to TRBD1 covers 7 bases. Germline assignment: CDR1 ENHRY and CDR2 SYGVKD. After removal of 3 bases from V and 8 bases from J, the junction contained 3 bases not matched to a gene. The CDR3 runs 12 residues. CDR3 DNA: TGTGCCATCAGTGACCACAGGGGAGAAGCTTTCTTT. Protein sequence: CAISDHRGEAFF.

CDR3 protein: CAPYDTGGEETQYF. The CDR3 DNA sequence: TGTGCCCCCTATGACACCGGGGGGGAAGAGACCCAGTACTTC. The V and J genes are TRBV24-1 and TRBJ2-5, with 8 bases aligning to TRBD2. J lost 3 bases, V lost 12 bases, and 11 bases had no gene match. This CDR3 spans 14 amino acids. CDR1 KGHDR and CDR2 SFDVKD come from the germline V gene.

This chain links TRBV5-1 with TRBJ2-3, with 7 bases lining up with TRBD1. This CDR3 region has 16 residues. V was clipped by 0 bases and J by 7 bases; unmatched bases: 11. CDR1 is SGHRS and CDR2 is YFSETQ in the germline V gene. The CDR3 DNA follows: TGCGCCAGCAGCTTGGCCGTGGGGACAGAAGTGAATACGCAGTATTTT. As protein: CASSLAVGTEVNTQYF. Together with reference TRBV5-1 and TRBJ2-3, the CDR3 gives the full variable domain: KAGVTQTPRYLIKTRGQQVTLSCSPISGHRSVSWYQQTPGQGLQFLFEYFSETQRNKGNFPGRFSGRQFSNSRSEMNVSTLELGDSALYLCASSLAVGTEVNTQYFGPGTRLTVL.

This clone was counted once. This chain uses TRBV7-9 with TRBJ1-4; D gene uncertain. Trimming removed 5 bases from V and 8 bases from J, with 12 bases in between. Germline values: CDR1 SEHNR, CDR2 FQNEAQ (reference sequence). CDR3 length: 13 residues. The DNA for the CDR3 is TGTGCCAGCAGCCCCCGCGATAAGGAAAAACTGTTTTTT. Its translation is CASSPRDKEKLFF.

The V gene is TRBV6-5, the J gene TRBJ1-1; the D gene is possibly TRBD1 (6 bases). The CDR3 is made up of 14 amino acids. With 6 bases removed from V and 4 bases from J, the gap between germline ends came to 15 bases. Germline-derived CDR1 and CDR2 are MNHEY and SVGAGI. This CDR3 reads CASRSPGVFTEAFF. In DNA form, the CDR3 reads TGTGCCAGCAGGTCACCAGGGGTGTTCACTGAAGCTTTCTTT.

This chain uses TRBV9 with TRBJ2-1; 10 bases are a match to TRBD1. CDR3 length: 16 residues. The V gene's germline CDR1 is SGDLS and CDR2 YYNGEE. J was trimmed by 7 bases and V by 0 bases; bases with no gene match: 7. The CDR3 coding sequence is TGTGCCAGCAGCGTAGAAGCAGGGGACAGGGGTAATGAGCAGTTCTTC. Residues: CASSVEAGDRGNEQFF.

The chain uses TRBV4-1 and TRBJ2-1; no clear D gene. Germline CDR1 is MGHRA and CDR2 is YSYEKL. CDR3 length equals 16 residues. The V end was cut by 0 bases, the J end by 0 bases, with 9 bases between. CDR3 DNA: TGCGCCAGCAGCCAAGAAGCCACCGTCTCCTACAATGAGCAGTTCTTC. Translated: CASSQEATVSYNEQFF.